This TCR beta chain was sequenced during a study of cytomegalovirus exposure and HLA in healthy donors. The PCR used 60 Vbeta and 13 Jbeta primers. Assay used: immunoSEQ multiplex PCR; TCRdb lists only in-frame clones, some missing. The sample records about 190,000 clones, approximately 79% being singletons. This CDR3 has 15 residues. Trimming cost V 6 bases and J 8 bases, with 22 bases left between them. Germline lookup yields CDR1 LNHDA and CDR2 SQIVND (reference sequence). The chain links TRBV19 to TRBJ1-2; D remains ambiguous. What was sequenced was PBMCs. This sequence was found in a man in his forties in good health and CMV-seropositive. CDR3 nucleotides: TGTGCCAGTAGCCCCGCAACAACCGCCCCATCGGGCTACACCTTC. Protein: CASSPATTAPSGYTF.